This TCR beta chain emerged from a study of shared clonotypes between healthy human individuals (dated by TCRdb to 2019 to 2021). The study in broad terms: A couple of women and a few men aged 18 to 49 years were included in the cohort. Blood TCR repertoires of 5 or 6 healthy adults were deeply sequenced to estimate repertoire size and the extent of clonotype sharing between individuals. Libraries were prepared and TCR repertoires were sequenced by different laboratories using diverse techniques, in order to increase sequencing depth and limit assay-specific biases. Each donor's leukapheresis produced roughly between about 0.9 and 9.5 billion PBMCs. For each donor, CD4 naive and CD4 memory were each given three plates, CD8 naive was given two plates, and CD8 memory was given one plate. What the authors observed across the whole study: Roughly 5% of naive CD4, approximately 3.7% of naive CD8, approximately 2% of memory CD4, and 0.4% of memory CD8 clonotypes were shared across a few donors. Sampling was restricted to blood, and TCR repertoires in tissues likely differ from the TCR repertoires found in blood. Compared with non-shared clonotypes, the clonotypes found in all four sorted-subset donors had higher generation probabilities. Pairwise subsampling indicated that sequencing depth was expected to affect the degree of clonotype sharing among donors. Because the study included a small number of donors, the genetic and exposure-history diversity represented was limited. Larger estimated clonotype richness was generally found for naive subsets than for memory subsets. Incomplete sequencing was indicated by rarefaction of sorted-subset datasets, despite the large sequencing depth.

CD8 naive samples were obtained by positive selection for CCR7 among CD45RO-negative cells, yielding a CD45RA+CCR7+ population from which TemRA cells were excluded. The donors were healthy, HIV-negative adults who had no recently reported acute infections or vaccinations. All donors were Caucasian adults living in Nashville, Tennessee, USA. After blood collection by leukapheresis, PBMCs were isolated using Ficoll-Histopaque density gradient centrifugation and then cryopreserved in the vapor phase of liquid nitrogen. Analytical flow cytometry was used to check the purity and quantity of every magnetically sorted T cell population. Genomic DNA was isolated from each sorted fraction and quantified by UV absorbance on a Nanodrop 2000c. Using the deep immunoSEQ assay, multiplex PCR amplified TCR CDR3 regions from genomic DNA. Genomic DNA extracted from each cell subset was distributed evenly over all wells of several immunoSEQ 96-well plates, and each plate served as one replicate. For sorted subsets, about 210 ng of genomic DNA, equivalent to some 33,000 T cell genomes, went into each replicate PCR. Purified libraries were measured with a Qubit 3.0 fluorometer, size-checked on a Bioanalyzer 2100, and measured again with the KAPA Library Quantification kit. A separate single-read 150-cycle Illumina NextSeq 550 flow cell was used to sequence each immunoSEQ 96-well plate. Per the source publication's procedure: Because the immunoSEQ output held only junctional sequences and lacked quality scores, the filtering could not match the filtering applied to full-length reads. To assign V/J genes and CDR3, sequences were annotated using PyIR, a Python wrapper for IgBLAST v1.9, with IMGT germline references. Reads were filtered out if the reads had weak V/J assignments (E-value above 1e-6), no CDR3, stop codons, out-of-frame junctions, or ambiguous translated residues. V3J clonotypes were defined as sequences sharing the same inferred V gene, J gene, and CDR3 amino acid sequence. Percentage overlap between repertoires was calculated by dividing the number of shared unique clonotypes by the size of the smaller repertoire. Richness of each repertoire was evaluated using RTK rarefaction, the Chao1 estimator, and Recon v2.1 estimates of unobserved clonotypes. Generation probabilities were computed with OLGA for all TCRbeta clonotypes obtained by the gDNA method from a handful of donors. Held by TCRdb, this immuneACCESS table contains in-frame sequences only and omits some clones. Under half of the omission traces to an unresolved V gene where checked; the cause of the rest is unknown. That table furnishes V, J and clone size, whereas the DNA furnished D and trimming. The sample table lists about 800,000 clones, 96% of them with a count of one. Jointly, the top ten make up about 0.25% of the sample.

The CDR3 sequence holds 15 residues, the cysteine and phenylalanine included. Only the CDR3 DNA is retained, 45 bases long and in frame from the first base. V and J lose 3 bases and 4 bases, and a span of 15 bases separates them. Looking up the germline V gene yields CDR1 MDHEN and CDR2 SYDVKM. A note on this clone: Its binding antigen is unknown. Qualities for individual bases were not recorded, and no much larger clone is one base off.

This clonotype originated in a man aged 30 to 45 in good health. The sample consisted of naive CD8+ T cells sorted from blood. The label giving this sample's cell subset or site can be read as: CD45RA+CCR7+. The receptor chain draws on TRBV28 and TRBJ1-2; no D gene is confidently identified. CDR3 sequence: CASSFPPDPLYGYTF. The nucleotide sequence is given as TGTGCCAGCAGTTTCCCCCCAGACCCCCTCTATGGCTACACCTTC.